Below are 2 T cell receptor beta chains sequenced from a single sample in a study of cytomegalovirus exposure and HLA in healthy donors. Amplification used 60 Vbeta primers and 13 Jbeta primers. The assay was immunoSEQ multiplex PCR, and TCRdb's table has in-frame clones only and misses some. The data hold some 130,000 clones, with about 70% observed a single time. Sequencing was performed on PBMCs. These TCRs come from a middle-aged man in good health and CMV-seronegative.

This clone was recorded a few times. The rearrangement uses TRBV15 and TRBJ2-7; 10 nucleotides line up with TRBD1. CDR1 is LNHNV and CDR2 is YYDKDF in the germline V gene (reference sequence). The CDR3 runs 15 residues. V dropped 1 base and J dropped 3; count of bases not matched to a gene: 3. The CDR3 nucleotides read TGTGCCACCAGCAGAGTAGGGACAGGGGACTACGAGCAGTACTTC. Translated, it gives CATSRVGTGDYEQYF.

The V call is TRBV7-9, the J call TRBJ2-1; D is possibly TRBD2 (6 bases). There are 14 residues in the CDR3. Trimming pared 7 bases from V and 5 bases from J, leaving 15 bases between. Germline CDR1 is SEHNR and CDR2 is FQNEAQ (reference sequence). The CDR3 coding sequence is TGTGCCAGCACCCGCGGGACGGTAAACAATGAGCAGTTCTTC. This translates into CASTRGTVNNEQFF.